These 24 T cell receptor beta chains were sequenced from one sample in a study of blood T cell repertoires in COVID-19 (dated by TCRdb to 2018 to 2021). Library preparation employed the immunoSEQ multiplex PCR assay. TCRdb obtained this table from immuneACCESS and retained in-frame rearrangements with V and J assigned. These tables miss some clones; where compared with another copy, unresolved V genes account for less than half of the shortfall, and the remainder is unexplained. In all, the sample holds about 140,000 clones, and approximately 80% of those were seen once. Roughly 6.4% of the sample belongs to the ten largest clones. The sample was PBMCs or T cells enriched from blood (not recorded which). The receptors were gathered from a woman between 40 and 55 years old who had recovered from COVID-19.

This sequence joins TRBV10-3 and TRBJ2-2, with 9 bases fitting TRBD1. The CDR3 runs to 14 residues. Germline assignment: CDR1 ENHRY and CDR2 SYGVKD. V lost 2 bases, J lost 5 bases, and 0 bases stayed unmatched. CDR3 sequence reads: CAISEGQGTGELFF. For the CDR3, the DNA is TGTGCCATCAGTGAGGGACAGGGGACCGGGGAGCTGTTTTTT.

V is TRBV14 and J is TRBJ1-2, with 12 bases identical to TRBD1. The CDR3 loop spans 17 amino acids. The V gene end was trimmed by 0 bases and the J gene end by 6 bases; junction bases not matched to a gene: 8. Germline V CDR1 and CDR2: SGHDN, FVKESK. The CDR3 reads CASSQDTGTGGLNGYTF. The CDR3 DNA is TGTGCCAGCAGCCAAGATACCGGGACAGGGGGCTTAAATGGCTACACCTTC.

The chain's CDR3 is CASSPLTGAGANVLTF. The DNA of the CDR3 is TGTGCCAGCAGTCCCTTGACAGGAGCCGGGGCCAACGTCCTGACTTTC. The chain is built from TRBV27 and TRBJ2-6; D might be TRBD1 (6 bases). CDR1 MNHEY and CDR2 SMNVEV come from the germline V gene (reference sequence). The CDR3 is 16 residues long. V was cut by 5 bases and J by 4 bases, with 15 bases left in between.

The chain links TRBV5-1 to TRBJ2-7; TRBD1 might be the D (5 bases). Germline CDR1 is SGHRS and CDR2 is YFSETQ. The CDR3 runs 12 residues. Between the trimmed V and J ends, which lost 3 bases and 4 bases, there was a span of 8 bases. Written as DNA, the CDR3 is TGCGCCAGCAGCTCACAGGCTTACGAGCAGTACTTC. Translation: CASSSQAYEQYF.

The chain employs TRBV5-1 and TRBJ2-5; D possibly corresponds to TRBD2 (6 bases). CDR3 length: 12 residues. Trimming took 4 bases from V and 3 from J, leaving 7 bases between them. Germline CDR1 and CDR2: SGHRS and YFSETQ. The CDR3 spells CASSRGEETQYF. As DNA, the CDR3 is TGCGCCAGCAGCCGCGGGGAAGAGACCCAGTACTTC. The full variable domain, completed using reference TRBV5-1 and TRBJ2-5, is KAGVTQTPRYLIKTRGQQVTLSCSPISGHRSVSWYQQTPGQGLQFLFEYFSETQRNKGNFPGRFSGRQFSNSRSEMNVSTLELGDSALYLCASSRGEETQYFGPGTRLLVL.

The chain uses TRBV6-4 and TRBJ2-2, with D perhaps matching TRBD1 (5 bases). CDR1 MRHNA and CDR2 SNTAGT come from the germline V gene. Trimming removed 8 bases at V and 3 bases at J, with 25 bases between. This CDR3 comprises 18 residues. CDR3 loop: CASRIVMPQQVYTGELFF. The CDR3 bases are TGTGCCAGCCGCATAGTAATGCCCCAACAGGTATACACCGGGGAGCTGTTTTTT.

The rearrangement links TRBV3-1 (or the pseudogene TRBV3-2) to TRBJ1-6; D is possibly TRBD1 (5 bases). The CDR3 runs to 14 residues. From germline, CDR1 is LGHDT and CDR2 YNNKEL (reference sequence). The ends were cut back, 2 bases at V and 7 bases at J, with 9 bases in the middle. CDR3 in amino acids: CASSQMEGNSPLHF. In DNA form, the CDR3 reads TGTGCCAGCAGCCAAATGGAGGGGAATTCACCCCTCCACTTT.

This chain uses TRBV25-1 with TRBJ1-2; 11 nucleotides align to TRBD1. The CDR3 is 14 residues long. V was clipped by 6 bases and J by 7 bases; unmatched bases: 7. CDR1 MGHDK and CDR2 SYGVNS come from the germline V gene. This CDR3 is CASSFSGTGGGYTF. CDR3 nucleotides: TGTGCCAGCAGCTTTTCCGGGACAGGGGGTGGCTACACCTTC.

The chain joins TRBV3-1 (or the pseudogene TRBV3-2) to TRBJ1-2, with TRBD1 as a possible D gene (6 bases). The CDR3 spans 17 residues. The germline CDR1 and CDR2 sequences are LGHDT and YNNKEL (reference sequence). Trimming removed 0 bases from V and 4 bases from J, with 18 bases in between. CDR3 coding DNA: TGTGCCAGCAGCCAAGATGGGGGGGGGCGCCCCCTCTATGGCTACACCTTC. Translated: CASSQDGGGRPLYGYTF.

This clone was observed a handful of times. DNA for the CDR3: TGCGCCAGCAGCTTGGGTAGTCATAAGAACACTGAAGCTTTCTTT. It is translated as CASSLGSHKNTEAFF. The chain couples TRBV5-1 to TRBJ1-1; D gene unclear. Germline V gene data show CDR1 as SGHRS and CDR2 as YFSETQ. The CDR3 length is 15 residues. Trimming took off 0 bases at V and 1 base at J, with 10 bases between the two ends.

V is TRBV12-3 or TRBV12-4 and J is TRBJ1-1; D is perhaps TRBD1 (5 bases). The CDR3 consists of 13 residues. V was trimmed by 8 bases and J by 1 base, leaving 11 bases between them. DNA of the CDR3: TGTGCCAGCGGATATCAGGGGAACACTGAAGCTTTCTTT. Translation: CASGYQGNTEAFF.

This chain connects TRBV27 to TRBJ1-1, with TRBD1 matching 7 bases. The germline V gene has CDR1 MNHEY and CDR2 SMNVEV (reference sequence). V shed 3 bases and J 4 bases; nucleotides not matched to a gene: 2. The CDR3 spans 13 residues. CDR3 sequence reads: CASSLGTATEAFF. DNA of the CDR3: TGTGCCAGCAGTTTGGGGACAGCCACTGAAGCTTTCTTT.

Remarks on this clone: One end of the junction does not line up with germline, which may come from a read error. The chain carries TRBV5-1 and TRBJ2-7; the match to TRBD1 covers 8 bases. Germline CDR1 and CDR2: SGHRS and YFSETQ. This CDR3 is 16 amino acids long. The CDR3 sequence is CASSLGQVEWNYEQYF. The CDR3, as DNA: TGCGCCAGCAGTTTGGGACAGGTTGAGTGGAACTACGAGCAGTACTTC.

This clone showed up many times. The J gene is TRBJ2-7, the V gene TRBV6-2 or TRBV6-3; 10 nucleotides line up with TRBD2. The CDR3 runs 13 residues. J lost 4 bases, V lost 6 bases, and 3 bases had no gene match. The germline V gene has CDR1 MNHEY and CDR2 SVGEGT. CDR3 in amino acids: CASSAGLAYEQYF. Here the CDR3 DNA reads TGTGCCAGCAGCGCGGGACTAGCGTACGAGCAGTACTTC.

This clone has just a few counts. The chain links TRBV4-1 to TRBJ1-5; 8 nucleotides match TRBD1. The V and J ends lost 3 bases and 6 bases, in that order; junction bases with no gene match: 10. This CDR3 is built from 16 residues. Germline values: CDR1 MGHRA, CDR2 YSYEKL. The CDR3 loop is CASSQPTTGGGQPQHF. The CDR3 bases are TGCGCCAGCAGCCAGCCCACTACAGGGGGAGGTCAGCCCCAGCATTTT.

This chain links TRBV7-9 with TRBJ2-1, with 7 bases lining up with TRBD2. Germline assignment: CDR1 SEHNR and CDR2 FQNEAQ (reference sequence). Unmatched junction bases numbered 7, after V lost 1 base and J lost 10 bases. The CDR3 sequence is 14 residues long. DNA of the CDR3: TGTGCCAGCAGCTTAGAGGTCTGGGGAGGGGAGCAGTTCTTC. This gives the protein CASSLEVWGGEQFF.

V is TRBV3-1 (or the pseudogene TRBV3-2) and J is TRBJ2-7, with a possible D match to TRBD2 (6 bases). The CDR3 runs to 13 residues. The germline V gene encodes CDR1 LGHDT and CDR2 YNNKEL (reference sequence). The V and J ends lost 10 bases and 2 bases respectively, with 15 bases between them. As DNA, the CDR3 is TGTGCCACGGAGGGGACCCCCCCCTACGAGCAGTACTTC. Translation gives CATEGTPPYEQYF.

This clone was detected once. The gene calls are TRBV9 and TRBJ1-6, with D perhaps matching TRBD1 (6 bases). Trimming removed 0 bases at V and 7 bases at J, with 11 bases between. The CDR3 sequence is 15 residues long. From germline, CDR1 is SGDLS and CDR2 YYNGEE. The CDR3 bases are TGTGCCAGCAGCGTAGAACAGGGTGGGAATTCACCCCTCCACTTT. Its protein product is CASSVEQGGNSPLHF. The variable domain in full, with the rest retrieved from reference TRBV9 and TRBJ1-6, is DSGVTQTPKHLITATGQRVTLRCSPRSGDLSVYWYQQSLDQGLQFLIQYYNGEERAKGNILERFSAQQFPDLHSELNLSSLELGDSALYFCASSVEQGGNSPLHFGNGTRLTVT.

The chain links TRBV7-8 to TRBJ1-6, with 8 bases lining up with TRBD1. This CDR3 spans 15 amino acids. V dropped 9 bases and J dropped 0; count of bases not matched to a gene: 4. CDR1 is SGHVS and CDR2 is FQNEAQ in the germline V gene. Written as DNA, the CDR3 is TGTGCCAGTAGACAGGGGAGCTCCTATAATTCACCCCTCCACTTT. Encoded protein: CASRQGSSYNSPLHF.

This CDR3 is CARTSGGYNEQFF. Written as DNA, the CDR3 is TGTGCCAGGACTAGCGGGGGTTACAATGAGCAGTTCTTC. This chain uses TRBV19 with TRBJ2-1; 12 bases map to TRBD2. CDR3 length: 13 residues. The V gene's germline CDR1 is LNHDA and CDR2 SQIVND (reference sequence). With V trimmed by 9 bases and J by 4 bases, 1 base remained unmatched.

In DNA, the CDR3 is TGTGCCAGCAGCTCTTACGGACAGGGGTCTCGCTATGGCTACACCTTC. It yields the protein CASSSYGQGSRYGYTF. This chain uses TRBV7-8 with TRBJ1-2; the match to TRBD1 covers 9 bases. In germline, CDR1 is SGHVS, CDR2 FQNEAQ. Unmatched junction bases numbered 10, after V lost 4 bases and J lost 4 bases. The CDR3 loop spans 16 amino acids.

The chain is built from TRBV25-1 and TRBJ2-7, with TRBD1 identical over 8 bases. Trimming took 4 bases from V and 5 from J; bases not matched to a gene: 7. The CDR3 is made up of 14 amino acids. Germline-derived CDR1 and CDR2 are MGHDK and SYGVNS. This chain's CDR3 is CASSARTGKDEQYF. The CDR3 region has the DNA TGTGCCAGCAGTGCCAGGACAGGGAAAGACGAGCAGTACTTC.

The gene calls are TRBV2 and TRBJ2-7; TRBD1 is a possible D gene (5 bases). This CDR3 spans 16 amino acids. The germline V and J ends were trimmed by 3 bases and 2 bases, with 17 bases remaining between them. Germline lookup yields CDR1 SNHLY and CDR2 FYNNEI. For the CDR3, the DNA is TGTGCCAGCAGTGAGGCCGACAGTATCTATGCCTACGAGCAGTACTTC. The encoded protein is CASSEADSIYAYEQYF.

The chain joins TRBV4-2 to TRBJ2-2; 7 positions match TRBD2. The CDR3 has 16 residues. The germline V gene has CDR1 LGHNA and CDR2 YNFKEQ. After removal of 0 bases from V and 1 base from J, the junction contained 2 bases not matched to a gene. CDR3 sequence reads: CASSQDPSGNTGELFF. The CDR3 coding sequence is TGTGCCAGCAGCCAAGACCCTAGCGGGAACACCGGGGAGCTGTTTTTT.